This T cell receptor (beta chain) was sequenced in a study of cytomegalovirus exposure and HLA in healthy donors. The PCR was carried out with 60 Vbeta primers and 13 Jbeta primers. Clones were read by immunoSEQ multiplex PCR, and TCRdb kept only the in-frame ones, dropping some. The profile covers some 210,000 clones, with approximately 80% appearing a single time and 3.5% to 4% taken by the ten largest. Germline V gene lookup returns CDR1 SNHLY and CDR2 FYNNEI. The CDR3 totals 14 residues. With 7 bases removed from V and 2 bases from J, the gap between germline ends came to 14 bases. The receptor was derived from a male donor in good health and CMV-seronegative. Sequencing was done on a sample of PBMCs. The chain has TRBV2 and TRBJ2-5; the D gene is possibly TRBD2 (6 bases). CDR3 region: CASKPGLQQETQYF. The DNA for the CDR3 is TGTGCCAGCAAACCGGGACTCCAACAAGAGACCCAGTACTTC.